One and the same sample provided the 19 T cell receptor beta chains below, sequenced in a study of beta chain features in type 1 diabetes. As every portion of the isolated RNA was reverse transcribed, the sequencing read expressed TCRB transcripts. The table came from immunoSEQ multiplex PCR; TCRdb's copy has only in-frame clones and leaves some out. The sample carries roughly 370,000 clones, over 11% recorded once. The material sequenced was naive CD4+ T cells from blood. These receptors came from a man in his thirties or forties in good health.

This clone has just a few counts. The gene calls are TRBV6-5 and TRBJ2-1; D is uncertain. The CDR3 totals 14 residues. Trimming shortened V by 6 bases and J by 4 bases, and 13 bases separated the two germline ends. Germline assignment: CDR1 MNHEY and CDR2 SVGAGI. The CDR3 loop is CASRPLTGYNEQFF. The CDR3 region has the DNA TGTGCCAGCAGACCCCTCACCGGTTACAATGAGCAGTTCTTC.

This clone was counted a few times. The rearrangement links TRBV7-2 to TRBJ1-2; the match to TRBD1 covers 7 bases. The CDR3 contains 14 residues. Germline CDR1 SGHTA, CDR2 FQGNSA. V was clipped by 0 bases and J by 5 bases; unmatched bases: 3. For the CDR3, the DNA is TGTGCCAGCAGCTTAGCGGACAGGTCTTATGGCTACACCTTC. Translation: CASSLADRSYGYTF.

There are a few counts of this clone. The chain combines TRBV6-1 with TRBJ1-2; D remains ambiguous. V dropped 6 bases and J dropped 6 bases, with 11 bases sitting between them. The germline V gene has CDR1 MNHNS and CDR2 SASEGT. The length of the CDR3 is 12 residues. CDR3 in amino acids: CASRKSSDGYTF. DNA for the CDR3: TGTGCCAGCAGAAAAAGTTCCGATGGCTACACCTTC.

This clone was found a few times. This chain links TRBV27 with TRBJ2-3; 8 bases agree with TRBD1. The CDR3 spans 15 residues. Germline CDR1 reads MNHEY; CDR2 reads SMNVEV (reference sequence). With V trimmed by 6 bases and J by 5 bases, 10 bases remained unmatched. CDR3 in amino acids: CASSPGQASGDTQYF. CDR3 bases: TGTGCCAGCAGCCCGGGACAGGCGTCGGGAGATACGCAGTATTTT.

The rearrangement uses TRBV5-6 and TRBJ2-7; 8 nucleotides line up with TRBD1. The germline V gene has CDR1 SGHDT and CDR2 YYEEEE. The V gene end was trimmed by 5 bases and the J gene end by 3 bases; junction bases not matched to a gene: 4. This CDR3 comprises 13 residues. The CDR3 sequence: CASRRTGSYEQYV. In DNA, the CDR3 is TGTGCCAGCAGAAGGACAGGGAGCTACGAGCAGTACGTC.

The sample holds a few counts of this clone. This chain connects TRBV6-6 to TRBJ2-1; 10 bases align to TRBD1. Trimming removed 2 bases from V and 8 bases from J; junction bases left unmatched: 6. Germline V gene data show CDR1 as MNHNY and CDR2 as SVGAGI (reference sequence). This CDR3 comprises 15 residues. CDR3 residues: CASSYRDRGEDEQFF. CDR3 DNA sequence: TGTGCCAGCAGTTACCGGGACAGGGGTGAGGATGAGCAGTTCTTC.

This clone came up a few times. The rearrangement links TRBV11-3 to TRBJ2-1; TRBD2 aligns across 8 bases. The junction had 6 bases not matched to a gene; V was cut back by 0 bases and J by 8 bases. Germline CDR1 reads SGHNT; CDR2 reads YENEEA. The CDR3 has 15 amino acids. CDR3 nucleotides: TGTGCCAGCAGCTTAGAGGGGACTAGAGTTGATGAGCAGTTCTTC. Protein sequence: CASSLEGTRVDEQFF.

As for this clone: Different DNA sequences within this sample yield the same CDR3. The chain is built from TRBV6-5 and TRBJ2-7, with TRBD1 as a possible D gene (6 bases). There are 14 residues in the CDR3. CDR1 MNHEY and CDR2 SVGAGI come from the germline V gene. V was clipped by 4 bases and J by 0 bases, with 10 bases between them. The CDR3 DNA reads TGTGCCAGCAGTTCGACAGGCAGCTCCTACGAGCAGTACTTC. Residues: CASSSTGSSYEQYF.

This clone has only a few counts. The CDR3 sequence is CAIAGQVLTGELFF. The CDR3 DNA reads as TGTGCCATCGCGGGACAAGTTTTAACCGGGGAGCTGTTTTTT. The gene calls are TRBV10-3 and TRBJ2-2; the D call may be TRBD1 or TRBD2 (6 bases each). Per the germline V gene, CDR1 is ENHRY and CDR2 is SYGVKD. The ends were cut back, 8 bases at V and 5 bases at J, with 15 bases in the middle. The CDR3 has 14 residues.

This clone was seen only a few times. The rearrangement joins TRBV4-2 to TRBJ2-5; the match to TRBD2 covers 8 bases. V was clipped by 0 bases and J by 4 bases; unmatched bases: 10. The CDR3 sequence is 17 residues long. CDR1 and CDR2 (germline): LGHNA, YNFKEQ. CDR3 sequence (DNA): TGTGCCAGCAGCCAAGATGGGACTAGATTAAGACTAGAGACCCAGTACTTC. Amino acids: CASSQDGTRLRLETQYF.

This clone was recorded a few times. CDR3: CASSPGAKNIQYF. CDR3 nucleotide sequence: TGTGCCAGCAGCCCGGGGGCCAAAAACATTCAGTACTTC. The chain is built from TRBV7-9 and TRBJ2-4, with D tentatively TRBD2 (5 bases). Germline V CDR1 and CDR2: SEHNR, FQNEAQ (reference sequence). With 5 bases removed from V and 1 base from J, the gap between germline ends came to 6 bases. This CDR3 region has 13 residues.

Only a few counts were recorded for this clone. The J gene is TRBJ2-4, the V gene TRBV7-3; D is uncertain. Germline V lookup: CDR1 SGHTA, CDR2 FQGTGA. This CDR3 comprises 13 residues. V was pared by 0 bases and J by 5 bases, with 5 bases between. The CDR3, as DNA: TGTGCCAGCAGCTTAACTAGACAAAACATTCAGTACTTC. It is translated as CASSLTRQNIQYF.

The chain links TRBV1 to TRBJ1-6; TRBD1, the table's D call, was not compared with the DNA. TRBV1 is termed a pseudogene. The CDR3 runs to 20 residues. For the CDR3, the DNA is TGCACCAGCAGCCAAGATGCCTTTAGACATTTGGCCCCTAAAGATTCACCCCTCCACTTT. Residues: CTSSQDAFRHLAPKDSPLHF.

Worth noting for this clone: A much larger clone differs by one base, so this may be a read error. V gene TRBV7-8 combines with J gene TRBJ2-6; D ambiguous. From germline, CDR1 is SGHVS and CDR2 FQNEAQ. This CDR3 region has 13 residues. The V end was cut by 4 bases, the J end by 2 bases, with 3 bases between. CDR3 protein: CASSSPGANVLTF. In nucleotides, the CDR3 is TGTGCCAGCAGCTCCCCTGGGGCCAACGTCCTGACTTTC.

This clone came up a few times. This chain joins TRBV19 and TRBJ1-1; D is unresolved. The CDR3 has 10 amino acids. Trimming took off 6 bases at V and 3 bases at J, with 2 bases between the two ends. Germline loops: CDR1 LNHDA, CDR2 SQIVND (reference sequence). CDR3 DNA: TGTGCCAGTAGCCACACTGAAGCTTTCTTT. It is translated as CASSHTEAFF.

The chain has TRBV9 and TRBJ1-2; unclear D gene. With 0 bases removed from V and 4 bases from J, the gap between germline ends came to 10 bases. Germline V lookup: CDR1 SGDLS, CDR2 YYNGEE. The CDR3 spans 14 residues. The CDR3, as DNA: TGTGCCAGCAGCGTAGCGGGCAGAAGCTATGGCTACACCTTC. This sequence encodes CASSVAGRSYGYTF. The variable domain in full, completed from reference TRBV9 and TRBJ1-2, reads DSGVTQTPKHLITATGQRVTLRCSPRSGDLSVYWYQQSLDQGLQFLIQYYNGEERAKGNILERFSAQQFPDLHSELNLSSLELGDSALYFCASSVAGRSYGYTFGSGTRLTVV.

This clone turned up a few times. The chain uses TRBV9 and TRBJ2-2, with D perhaps TRBD2 (5 bases). This CDR3 has 16 residues. CDR1 is SGDLS, CDR2 YYNGEE, per germline. V was clipped by 0 bases and J by 0 bases, with 9 bases between them. The CDR3 nucleotides read TGTGCCAGCAGCGTAGAAGCGGCGACGAACACCGGGGAGCTGTTTTTT. Its translation: CASSVEAATNTGELFF.

This clone was seen a few times. This rearrangement joins TRBV18 to TRBJ1-1; D is ambiguous. The germline V gene encodes CDR1 KGHSH and CDR2 LQKENI. With 1 base removed from V and 6 bases from J, the gap between germline ends came to 9 bases. This CDR3 is built from 13 residues. DNA of the CDR3: TGTGCCAGCTCACCACAGCAGGATTCTGAAGCTTTCTTT. Its protein product is CASSPQQDSEAFF.

With regard to this clone: The same CDR3 also results from other DNA sequences found in this sample. The genes are TRBV18 and TRBJ2-1; no definite D call. Germline V gives CDR1 KGHSH, CDR2 LQKENI. V lost 0 bases, J lost 1 base, and 4 bases lay in between. The CDR3 length is 14 residues. CDR3 sequence reads: CASSPPGSYNEQFF. Written as DNA, the CDR3 is TGTGCCAGCTCACCACCCGGGTCCTACAATGAGCAGTTCTTC.